This T cell receptor (beta chain) was sequenced in a study of blood T cells in healthy people across ages (dated by TCRdb to the mid-2010s). Looking at the study overall: Template switching captured roughly one uniquely barcoded TCR beta cDNA molecule per two T cells in model experiments. Using deep sequencing normalized with unique cDNA molecular identifiers, the study measured how TCR beta repertoire diversity changes with age. The donors were split into four age groups: young (average around 15 years), middle-aged (39), aged (62) and long-lived (roughly 88). To avoid experimental bias, donors of different ages were distributed randomly across sequencing lanes. Using the same blood draw, the study looked at two additional independent replicas of 1 million unique cDNA reads for two donors, one aged 18 to 30 and the other aged 80 or older. What the authors observed across the whole study: The long-lived group showed more naive CD4+ T cells, fewer expanded clones and increased TCR diversity than the aged group, suggesting age selection. The CMV infection status of donors was not known, potentially confounding age-related changes in expanded clonotypes. Observed TCR beta diversity correlated strongly with the percentage of naive T cells measured by flow cytometry. Bulk unsorted PBMC profiling prevented conclusive comparison of naive and antigen-experienced compartments. Estimates of total diversity based on one million sequenced T cells were regarded as lower bounds and as underestimates. As age increased, observed TCR beta diversity per million T cells dropped in a roughly linear way, and a significant reduction was already evident by age 40.

The method behind the library was 5' RACE. Sequencing used an Illumina HiSeq 2500. The second PCR ran for roughly 7 to 11 cycles and used a J-beta primer mix along with a sample-barcoded 5' primer. A unique molecular identifier was introduced onto each TCR beta cDNA molecule by a template-switch 5' adaptor carrying 12 random nucleotides. At least 3 million CDR3-containing paired-end reads were obtained from each sample. First-strand cDNA was synthesized from all RNA with the Mint cDNA synthesis kit, primed by a TRBC-specific oligonucleotide. Following uracil-DNA glycosylase treatment, a first 18-cycle PCR with universal primers M1SS and BC2_uni_R was performed on all cDNA. The paper's processing steps were these. Normalization of each sample was performed by random selection of 1 million high-quality reads, each carrying a distinct molecular identifier. Reads sharing molecular identifiers were discarded rather than binned into consensus sequences. MiTCR, with a Q25 quality threshold and the strictest error-elimination algorithm, was used for CDR3 identification, clonotype clustering and error correction. A nonparametric unseen species model using Euler transformation provided a lower-bound estimate of total TCR beta diversity. The raw public reads went through TCRdb reprocessing: fastp at Q25, MiXCR clone calling, in-frame beta chains kept. Rows with one shared CDR3 protein collapse into an entry with the most common genes and DNA. The V and J calls, along with clone size, are taken from TCRdb and not from the paper's own processing. This sample gives more than 800,000 distinct CDR3 sequences in total; 29% of them show up just once. Of the sample, around 15% is held by the ten largest clones.

The V and J ends are trimmed by 2 bases and 0 bases, leaving 14 bases between them. Reading the germline V gene (reference sequence) gives CDR1 DFQATT and CDR2 SNEGSKA. There are 15 amino acids in the CDR3, from cysteine to phenylalanine inclusive. Left in the record is the CDR3 DNA by itself, 45 bases read in frame from the first base. In the case of this clonotype: It lacks a known antigen. The sample holds no much larger clone one base away, and base qualities are not on file.

The donors were 40 or so Caucasian individuals from Russia, aged 6 to 90 years, who were systemically healthy. Around 10 milliliters of peripheral blood were collected from each donor into EDTA-treated Vacutainer tubes. PBMCs were isolated by Ficoll-Paque density-gradient centrifugation, with at least 7 million obtained per sample. Trizol reagent was used to extract total RNA from the PBMCs, yielding at least 6 micrograms per sample. For every donor, an aliquot of PBMCs went through flow cytometry to measure the percentages of naive CD45RAhigh/CD27high T cells. Source material: blood. The chain uses TRBV20-1 and TRBJ2-7; the D gene assignment is ambiguous. The receptor was isolated from a woman over 75 in good health. The sequenced DNA: TGCAGTGCTAGAACCTGGCAGACGAGCTCCTACGAGCAGTACTTC. Translated, it gives CSARTWQTSSYEQYF.